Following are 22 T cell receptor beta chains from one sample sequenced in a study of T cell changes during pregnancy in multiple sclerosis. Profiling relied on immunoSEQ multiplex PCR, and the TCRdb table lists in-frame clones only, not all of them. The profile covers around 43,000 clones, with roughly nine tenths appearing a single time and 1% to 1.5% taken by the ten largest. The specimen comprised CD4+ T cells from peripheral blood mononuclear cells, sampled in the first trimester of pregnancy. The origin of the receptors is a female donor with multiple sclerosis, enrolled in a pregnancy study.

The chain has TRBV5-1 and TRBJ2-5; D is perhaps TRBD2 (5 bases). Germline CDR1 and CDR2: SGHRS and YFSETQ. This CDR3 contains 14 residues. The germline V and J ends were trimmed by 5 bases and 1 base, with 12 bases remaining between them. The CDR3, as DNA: TGCGCCAGCAGGACTTCGGGATCCCAAGAGACCCAGTACTTC. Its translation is CASRTSGSQETQYF.

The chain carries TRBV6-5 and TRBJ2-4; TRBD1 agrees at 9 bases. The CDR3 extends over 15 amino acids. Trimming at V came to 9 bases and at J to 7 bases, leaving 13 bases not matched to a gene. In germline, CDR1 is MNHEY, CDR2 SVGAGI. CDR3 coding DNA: TGTGCCAGGAAGGGAAGAGGAGGACAGGGGAACATTCAGTACTTC. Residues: CARKGRGGQGNIQYF.

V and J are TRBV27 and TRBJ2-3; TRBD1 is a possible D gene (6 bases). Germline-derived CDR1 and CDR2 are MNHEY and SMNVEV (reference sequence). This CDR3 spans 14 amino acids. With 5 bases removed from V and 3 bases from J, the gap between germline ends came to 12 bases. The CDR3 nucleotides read TGTGCCAGCAGTCGCCAGGGGCATACAGATACGCAGTATTTT. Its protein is CASSRQGHTDTQYF.

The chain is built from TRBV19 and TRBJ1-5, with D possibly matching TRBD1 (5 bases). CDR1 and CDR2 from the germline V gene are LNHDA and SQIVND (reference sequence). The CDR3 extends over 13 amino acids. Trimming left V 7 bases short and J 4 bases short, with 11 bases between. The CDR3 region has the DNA TGTGCCAGTAATCTACAGGTAAATCAGCCCCAGCATTTT. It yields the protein CASNLQVNQPQHF.

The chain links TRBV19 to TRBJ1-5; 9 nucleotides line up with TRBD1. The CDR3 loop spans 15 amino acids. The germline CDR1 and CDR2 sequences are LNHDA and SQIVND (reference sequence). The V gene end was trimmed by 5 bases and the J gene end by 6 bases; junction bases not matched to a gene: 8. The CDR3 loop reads CASSAGTGLSQPQHF. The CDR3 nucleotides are TGTGCCAGTAGTGCCGGGACAGGGCTTAGTCAGCCCCAGCATTTT. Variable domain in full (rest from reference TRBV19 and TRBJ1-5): DGGITQSPKYLFRKEGQNVTLSCEQNLNHDAMYWYRQDPGQGLRLIYYSQIVNDFQKGDIAEGYSVSREKKESFPLTVTSAQKNPTAFYLCASSAGTGLSQPQHFGDGTRLSIL.

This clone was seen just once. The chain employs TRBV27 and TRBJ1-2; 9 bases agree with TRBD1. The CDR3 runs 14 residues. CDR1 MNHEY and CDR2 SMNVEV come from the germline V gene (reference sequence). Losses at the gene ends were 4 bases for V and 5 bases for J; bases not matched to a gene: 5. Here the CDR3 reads CASSSQGARYGYTF. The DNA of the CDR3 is TGTGCCAGCAGTTCACAGGGGGCGCGGTATGGCTACACCTTC.

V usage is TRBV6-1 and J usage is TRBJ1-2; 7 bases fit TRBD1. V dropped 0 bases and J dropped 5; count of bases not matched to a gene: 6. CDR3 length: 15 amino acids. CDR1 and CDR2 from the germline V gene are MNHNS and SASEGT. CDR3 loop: CASSEADRPIYGYTF. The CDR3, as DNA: TGTGCCAGCAGTGAAGCGGACAGGCCCATTTATGGCTACACCTTC.

CDR3 DNA sequence: TGTGCCAGCAGCCAGATTAGCGGGAGGGCCATCAATGAGCAGTTCTTC. It specifies CASSQISGRAINEQFF. This sequence joins TRBV4-2 and TRBJ2-1; 11 bases map to TRBD2. CDR3 length: 16 residues. Germline trimming cut 3 bases from V and 6 bases from J; bases unmatched to any gene: 7. Germline CDR1 is LGHNA and CDR2 is YNFKEQ.

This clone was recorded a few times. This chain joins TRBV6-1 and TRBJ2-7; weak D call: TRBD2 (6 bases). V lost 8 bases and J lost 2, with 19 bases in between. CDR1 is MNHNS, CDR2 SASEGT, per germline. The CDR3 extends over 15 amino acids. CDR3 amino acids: CASGPRSSGTYEQYF. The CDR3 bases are TGTGCCAGCGGCCCCAGGAGTAGCGGTACCTACGAGCAGTACTTC.

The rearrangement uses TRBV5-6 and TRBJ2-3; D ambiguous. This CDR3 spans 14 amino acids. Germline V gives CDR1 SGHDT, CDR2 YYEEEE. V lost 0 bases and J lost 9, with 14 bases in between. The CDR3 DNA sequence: TGTGCCAGCAGCTTGGCGAACCCAGATACGACGCAGTATTTT. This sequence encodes CASSLANPDTTQYF.

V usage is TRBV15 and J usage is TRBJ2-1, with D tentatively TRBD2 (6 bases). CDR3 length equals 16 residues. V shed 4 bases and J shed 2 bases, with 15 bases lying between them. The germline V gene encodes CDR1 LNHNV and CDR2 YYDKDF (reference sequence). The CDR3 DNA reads TGTGCCACCAGCACCTACCTAGGAGGGCCCTACAATGAGCAGTTCTTC. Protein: CATSTYLGGPYNEQFF.

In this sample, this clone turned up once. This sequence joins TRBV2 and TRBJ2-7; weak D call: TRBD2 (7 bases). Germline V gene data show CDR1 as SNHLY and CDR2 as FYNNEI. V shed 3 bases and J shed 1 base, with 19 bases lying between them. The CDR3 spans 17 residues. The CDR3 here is CASSDALGGRGSYEQYF. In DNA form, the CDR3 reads TGTGCCAGCAGTGACGCCCTGGGGGGGCGGGGGTCCTACGAGCAGTACTTC.

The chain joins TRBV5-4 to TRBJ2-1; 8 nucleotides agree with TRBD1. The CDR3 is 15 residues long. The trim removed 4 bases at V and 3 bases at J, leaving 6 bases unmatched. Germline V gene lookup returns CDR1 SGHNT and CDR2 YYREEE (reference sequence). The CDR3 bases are TGTGCCAGCAGCCCGGGACAGGTAATCTACAATGAGCAGTTCTTC. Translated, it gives CASSPGQVIYNEQFF.

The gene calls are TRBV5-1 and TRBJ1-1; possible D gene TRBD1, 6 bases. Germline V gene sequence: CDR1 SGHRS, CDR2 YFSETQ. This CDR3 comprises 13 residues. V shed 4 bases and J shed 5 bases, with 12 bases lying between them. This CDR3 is CASSQGIVTEAFF. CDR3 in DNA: TGCGCCAGCAGCCAGGGGATCGTGACTGAAGCTTTCTTT.

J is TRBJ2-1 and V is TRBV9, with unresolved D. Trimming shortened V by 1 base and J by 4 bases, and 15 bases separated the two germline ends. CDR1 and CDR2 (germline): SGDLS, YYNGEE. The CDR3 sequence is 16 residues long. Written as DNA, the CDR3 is TGTGCCAGCAGCGTAACGGCCCAGCGTGATTACAATGAGCAGTTCTTC. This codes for CASSVTAQRDYNEQFF.

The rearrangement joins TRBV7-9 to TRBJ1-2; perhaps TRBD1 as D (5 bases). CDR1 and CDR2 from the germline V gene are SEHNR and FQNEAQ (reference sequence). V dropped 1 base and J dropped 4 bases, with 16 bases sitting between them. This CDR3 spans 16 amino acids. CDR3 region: CASSLEFPGSFYGYTF. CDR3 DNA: TGTGCCAGCAGCTTAGAGTTCCCAGGGTCATTCTATGGCTACACCTTC. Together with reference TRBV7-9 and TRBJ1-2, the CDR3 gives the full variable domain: DTGVSQNPRHKITKRGQNVTFRCDPISEHNRLYWYRQTLGQGPEFLTYFQNEAQLEKSRLLSDRFSAERPKGSFSTLEIQRTEQGDSAMYLCASSLEFPGSFYGYTFGSGTRLTVV.

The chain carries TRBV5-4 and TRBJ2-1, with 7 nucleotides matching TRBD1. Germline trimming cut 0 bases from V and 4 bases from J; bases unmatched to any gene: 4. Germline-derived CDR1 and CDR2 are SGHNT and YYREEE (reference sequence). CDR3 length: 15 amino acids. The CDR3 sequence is CASSLEGTVYNEQFF. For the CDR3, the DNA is TGTGCCAGCAGCTTGGAGGGGACAGTATACAATGAGCAGTTCTTC.

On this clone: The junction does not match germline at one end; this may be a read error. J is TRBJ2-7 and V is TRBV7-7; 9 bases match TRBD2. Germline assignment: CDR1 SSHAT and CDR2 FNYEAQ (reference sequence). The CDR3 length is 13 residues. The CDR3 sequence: CASSRSGSDEQYF. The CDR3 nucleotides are TGTGCTAGCAGCCGTAGCGGGAGCGACGAGCAGTACTTC.

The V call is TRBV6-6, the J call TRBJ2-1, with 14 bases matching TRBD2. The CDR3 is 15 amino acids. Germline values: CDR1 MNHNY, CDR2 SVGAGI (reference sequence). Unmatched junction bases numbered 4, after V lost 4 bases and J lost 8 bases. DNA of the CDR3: TGTGCCAGCAGTTCCGGGACTAGCGGGAGCGATGAGCAGTTCTTC. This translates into CASSSGTSGSDEQFF.

CDR3 DNA sequence: TGTGCCAGCAGCGCGGCGGGAGGGTGGAACGAGCAGTACTTC. Its translation is CASSAAGGWNEQYF. The J gene is TRBJ2-7, the V gene TRBV2; 9 bases fit TRBD2. V was pared by 6 bases and J by 5 bases, with 8 bases of the junction left unmatched. Germline assignment: CDR1 SNHLY and CDR2 FYNNEI. This CDR3 has 14 amino acids.

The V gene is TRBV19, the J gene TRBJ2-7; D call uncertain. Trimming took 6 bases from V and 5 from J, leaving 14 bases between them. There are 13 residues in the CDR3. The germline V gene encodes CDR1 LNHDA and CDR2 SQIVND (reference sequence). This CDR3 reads CASSPYSVDEQYF. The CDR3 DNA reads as TGTGCCAGTAGCCCTTATTCAGTTGACGAGCAGTACTTC. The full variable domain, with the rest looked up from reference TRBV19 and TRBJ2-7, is DGGITQSPKYLFRKEGQNVTLSCEQNLNHDAMYWYRQDPGQGLRLIYYSQIVNDFQKGDIAEGYSVSREKKESFPLTVTSAQKNPTAFYLCASSPYSVDEQYFGPGTRLTVT.

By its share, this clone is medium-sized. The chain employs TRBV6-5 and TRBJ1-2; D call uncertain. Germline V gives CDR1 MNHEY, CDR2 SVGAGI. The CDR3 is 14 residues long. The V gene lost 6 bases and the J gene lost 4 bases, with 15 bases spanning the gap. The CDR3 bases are TGTGCCAGCAGGCCCGCAGGACTGATCTATGGCTACACCTTC. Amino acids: CASRPAGLIYGYTF.